This T cell receptor (beta chain) appears in the sequencing data of a study of tumor and adjacent non-tumor tissue in lung cancer. Whole-study context: Histology: about 13 adenocarcinoma, a couple of squamous cell carcinoma, 1 small cell lung cancer. Patients were aged roughly 30 to 76, roughly 9 men and a handful of women, stage I to III. General study findings and limits: Tumor tissue had significantly higher TCR diversity than normal lung.

RNA was extracted from bulk tissue without any cell sorting. The CDR3 totals 13 residues. Germline CDR1 reads LGHNA; CDR2 reads YNFKEQ. A modified ARM-PCR protocol with three rounds of nested PCR amplified TCRbeta. TCRdb ran MiXCR on the multiplex PCR reads and lists one entry per CDR3 protein. The sample consists of about 200,000 distinct CDR3 sequences, about two thirds of them appearing once. For this clonotype: Its antigen is not identified. A much larger clone lies one base from this, so it may be a read error.

The chain combines TRBV4-2 with TRBJ2-1; the match to TRBD1 covers 10 bases. The clonotype comes from a man aged 55 to 70 with non-small cell lung cancer. The sequencing input was lung tumor tissue. CDR3 loop: CARSQVRDRGPFF. The CDR3 DNA is TGTGCCAGGAGCCAAGTCCGGGACAGGGGTCCGTTCTTC.